The 30 T cell receptor beta chains below come from one sample, sequenced in a study of blood T cell repertoires in COVID-19 (dated by TCRdb to 2020 to 2022). Library method: the immunoSEQ multiplex PCR assay. The source is immuneACCESS, and TCRdb retained only in-frame sequences with V and J called. Part of the clones is not carried over; for the studies checked, unresolved V genes explain less than half of this, and the remainder is unexplained. Counted in this sample were tens of thousands of clones; around 82% of them appeared once. The ten largest clones capture 15% to 20% of the sample. Material for sequencing was peripheral blood. Receptor source: a man aged 80 or over with active COVID-19.

This chain joins TRBV7-3 and TRBJ2-1; the D gene is possibly TRBD2 (6 bases). The CDR3 extends over 15 amino acids. The V gene lost 2 bases and the J gene lost 6 bases, with 14 bases spanning the gap. The germline V gene encodes CDR1 SGHTA and CDR2 FQGTGA. CDR3 loop: CASSLYGGPTNEQFF. CDR3 in DNA: TGTGCCAGCAGCTTATACGGGGGACCAACCAATGAGCAGTTCTTC.

V is TRBV18 and J is TRBJ2-1; 8 bases fit TRBD1. The CDR3 is made up of 15 amino acids. V trimming: 3 bases; J trimming: 9 bases; junction bases outside the gene matches: 10. Germline CDR1 and CDR2: KGHSH and LQKENI. CDR3 in DNA: TGTGCCAGCTCACCCCCCCAGGGGGCGTCGGGTGAGCAGTTCTTC. It is translated as CASSPPQGASGEQFF.

The V call is TRBV18, the J call TRBJ2-2, with D possibly TRBD1 on 6 matching bases. Germline CDR1 KGHSH, CDR2 LQKENI. Trimming took 3 bases from V and 2 from J, leaving 13 bases between them. The CDR3 sequence is 16 residues long. CDR3 sequence (DNA): TGTGCCAGCTCACCCAACCGACAGGTTAACACCGGGGAGCTGTTTTTT. Translation gives CASSPNRQVNTGELFF.

The gene calls are TRBV11-2 and TRBJ1-5; 9 nucleotides match TRBD1. Germline V gene sequence: CDR1 SGHAT, CDR2 FQNNGV. V shed 4 bases, J shed 7 bases, and the junction held 17 bases outside the gene matches. CDR3 size: 18 residues. The CDR3 DNA reads as TGTGCCAGCAGCTCCTTACAGGGGGCGCGATCCCCCCGGCAGCCCCAGCATTTT. Encoded protein: CASSSLQGARSPRQPQHF.

The CDR3 bases are TGTGCCAGCAGCCCCAGCCCTAGCGGGGGACCGCATACGCAGTATTTT. Translated: CASSPSPSGGPHTQYF. The chain employs TRBV7-3 and TRBJ2-3; 10 bases are a match to TRBD2. V shed 5 bases and J 7 bases; nucleotides not matched to a gene: 12. CDR3 length: 16 amino acids. In germline, CDR1 is SGHTA, CDR2 FQGTGA.

Written as DNA, the CDR3 is TGTGCCAGCAGCTTGACGGGGAGTGGCACCGGGGAGCTGTTTTTT. Its protein product is CASSLTGSGTGELFF. V gene TRBV5-8 combines with J gene TRBJ2-2; tentative D call: TRBD2 (5 bases). CDR3 length: 15 amino acids. V was clipped by 1 base and J by 4 bases, with 11 bases between them. Germline assignment: CDR1 SGHTS and CDR2 YDEGEE.

The V and J genes are TRBV4-3 and TRBJ1-4; 7 bases agree with TRBD1. The CDR3 contains 16 residues. J gave up 3 bases and V 5 bases, and 9 bases lay outside the gene matches. Per germline, CDR1 LGHNA and CDR2 YSLEER. The CDR3 here is CASSLTGFSSNEKLFF. The CDR3, as DNA: TGCGCCAGCAGCTTGACAGGGTTCTCGTCTAATGAAAAACTGTTTTTT.

V is TRBV7-2 and J is TRBJ2-3, with 9 bases aligning to TRBD2. The CDR3 covers 17 residues. CDR1 and CDR2 from the germline V gene are SGHTA and FQGNSA. The J segment lost 2 bases and the V segment lost 0 bases, leaving 6 bases of the junction unmatched. The CDR3 nucleotides read TGTGCCAGCAGCTTAGCCAATAGCGGGGGAGCCACAGATACGCAGTATTTT. It specifies CASSLANSGGATDTQYF.

The chain uses TRBV4-1 and TRBJ1-1, with D perhaps matching TRBD1 (6 bases). Trimming removed 2 bases from V and 8 bases from J, with 15 bases in between. Germline values: CDR1 MGHRA, CDR2 YSYEKL. This CDR3 comprises 14 residues. The CDR3 sequence: CASSQPIIQGEAFF. The DNA of the CDR3 is TGCGCCAGCAGCCAACCAATCATTCAGGGGGAAGCTTTCTTT.

The rearrangement joins TRBV5-1 to TRBJ2-1, with 10 bases fitting TRBD2. This CDR3 has 15 amino acids. Germline V gives CDR1 SGHRS, CDR2 YFSETQ. V shed 1 base, J shed 9 bases, and the junction held 7 bases outside the gene matches. The CDR3 sequence: CASSLSLAGVSEQFF. The CDR3 DNA reads TGCGCCAGCAGCTTGAGTCTAGCGGGAGTAAGTGAGCAGTTCTTC.

J is TRBJ1-2 and V is TRBV5-5, with D perhaps matching TRBD1 (6 bases). The CDR3 is made up of 15 amino acids. CDR1 is SGHKS, CDR2 YYEKEE, per germline (reference sequence). The V end was cut by 6 bases, the J end by 4 bases, with 19 bases between. CDR3 DNA: TGTGCCAGCAACCTGGGACACCTGGGGTCCTATGGCTACACCTTC. This gives the protein CASNLGHLGSYGYTF.

The chain combines TRBV6-2 or TRBV6-3 with TRBJ2-7; possible D gene TRBD2, 6 bases. This CDR3 has 12 residues. CDR1 is MNHEY, CDR2 SVGEGT, per germline. V gave up 6 bases and J gave up 4 bases, with 10 bases separating them. The CDR3 nucleotides are TGTGCCAGCAGCATTCGGGGGTACGAGCAGTACTTC. Residues: CASSIRGYEQYF.

V gene TRBV11-2 combines with J gene TRBJ1-1; 8 bases line up with TRBD1. CDR1 and CDR2 (germline): SGHAT, FQNNGV. The CDR3 covers 14 residues. Trimming cost V 6 bases and J 4 bases; bases outside gene matches: 7. The CDR3 DNA reads TGTGCCAGCAGTCGACCGGACAGGGCCACTGAAGCTTTCTTT. This sequence encodes CASSRPDRATEAFF.

V is TRBV11-1 and J is TRBJ2-3; D not certain. Per the germline V gene, CDR1 is SGHAT and CDR2 is FQDESV (reference sequence). V lost 5 bases and J lost 0, with 9 bases in between. This CDR3 region has 14 residues. CDR3 loop: CASSLMTSTDTQYF. Written as DNA, the CDR3 is TGTGCCAGCAGCCTAATGACTAGCACAGATACGCAGTATTTT. The whole variable domain, remainder taken from reference TRBV11-1 and TRBJ2-3, is EAEVAQSPRYKITEKSQAVAFWCDPISGHATLYWYRQILGQGPELLVQFQDESVVDDSQLPKDRFSAERLKGVDSTLKIQPAELGDSAMYLCASSLMTSTDTQYFGPGTRLTVL.

This sequence joins TRBV7-9 and TRBJ2-3; D remains unclear. The V end lost 3 bases, the J end lost 4 bases, and 2 bases lay between the germline ends. Germline V gives CDR1 SEHNR, CDR2 FQNEAQ (reference sequence). The CDR3 totals 11 residues. The CDR3 reads CASSFSDTQYF. For the CDR3, the DNA is TGTGCCAGCAGCTTCTCAGATACGCAGTATTTT.

This chain connects TRBV29-1 to TRBJ1-1; 8 bases are a match to TRBD1. After removal of 7 bases from V and 3 bases from J, the junction contained 4 bases not matched to a gene. The CDR3 loop spans 12 amino acids. Germline values: CDR1 SQVTM, CDR2 ANQGSEA. This CDR3 reads CSGQGWDTEAFF. CDR3 bases: TGCAGCGGACAGGGGTGGGACACTGAAGCTTTCTTT.

CDR3 coding DNA: TGTGCCAGCTCAGCCTTGGACAGGGGGAACGAGCAGTACTTC. Its protein product is CASSALDRGNEQYF. This sequence joins TRBV18 and TRBJ2-7; 10 bases agree with TRBD1. J lost 5 bases, V lost 5 bases, and 6 bases had no gene match. CDR3 length: 14 residues. CDR1 KGHSH and CDR2 LQKENI come from the germline V gene.

The rearrangement uses TRBV6-5 and TRBJ2-7; 13 bases align to TRBD2. The V segment lost 5 bases and the J segment 6 bases; nucleotides outside the gene matches: 4. The CDR3 loop spans 14 amino acids. From germline, CDR1 is MNHEY and CDR2 SVGAGI. CDR3 amino acids: CASSKTSGRLEQYF. In DNA form, the CDR3 reads TGTGCCAGCAGTAAGACTAGCGGGAGGCTCGAGCAGTACTTC.

The V call is TRBV19, the J call TRBJ1-2; 8 positions agree with TRBD1. V shed 3 bases, J shed 2 bases, and the junction held 8 bases outside the gene matches. Germline V gene data show CDR1 as LNHDA and CDR2 as SQIVND (reference sequence). The CDR3 totals 16 residues. Here the CDR3 DNA reads TGTGCCAGTAGTATCTTTCCAGGGGGCTCAAACTATGGCTACACCTTC. Protein sequence: CASSIFPGGSNYGYTF.

The chain is built from TRBV28 and TRBJ2-5; TRBD2 is a possible D gene (6 bases). Trimming removed 2 bases from V and 0 bases from J, with 13 bases in between. The CDR3 runs 16 residues. Germline V gene sequence: CDR1 MDHEN, CDR2 SYDVKM. CDR3: CASSLEEGRYQETQYF. In nucleotides, the CDR3 is TGTGCCAGCAGTTTAGAGGAGGGGAGGTACCAAGAGACCCAGTACTTC.

This chain joins TRBV28 and TRBJ1-4; maybe TRBD1 (5 bases). The germline V gene encodes CDR1 MDHEN and CDR2 SYDVKM. The CDR3 has 16 amino acids. With 4 bases removed from V and 2 bases from J, the gap between germline ends came to 14 bases. The CDR3 region is CASSSASGWTNEKLFF. CDR3 in DNA: TGTGCCAGCAGTTCGGCCTCAGGGTGGACTAATGAAAAACTGTTTTTT.

The chain links TRBV5-4 to TRBJ2-7; 9 bases are shared with TRBD2. The junction had 4 bases not matched to a gene; V was cut back by 2 bases and J by 4 bases. The CDR3 runs 14 residues. The germline V gene encodes CDR1 SGHNT and CDR2 YYREEE (reference sequence). CDR3 in amino acids: CASSFAGGPYEQYF. CDR3 in DNA: TGTGCCAGCAGCTTCGCGGGAGGGCCGTACGAGCAGTACTTC.

This clone was seen just once. The rearrangement uses TRBV27 and TRBJ1-5; no clear D gene. V was clipped by 4 bases and J by 8 bases, with 12 bases between them. From germline, CDR1 is MNHEY and CDR2 SMNVEV (reference sequence). There are 13 residues in the CDR3. The CDR3: CASSYNPREPQHF. The DNA for the CDR3 is TGTGCCAGCAGTTATAACCCGAGGGAGCCCCAGCATTTT.

The chain is built from TRBV29-1 and TRBJ2-1; 8 bases are shared with TRBD1. The germline V gene has CDR1 SQVTM and CDR2 ANQGSEA. With 7 bases clipped from V and 10 bases from J, the junction kept 15 bases outside the gene matches. CDR3 length: 14 residues. CDR3 nucleotide sequence: TGCAGCGGTTCCCTCAATACAGGGGGGAGCGAGCAGTTCTTC. Residues: CSGSLNTGGSEQFF.

This chain links TRBV6-5 with TRBJ2-7, with TRBD1 matching 9 bases. The CDR3 has 15 amino acids. With 0 bases clipped from V and 2 bases from J, the junction kept 2 bases outside the gene matches. Germline loops: CDR1 MNHEY, CDR2 SVGAGI. The CDR3 loop reads CASSYSGTGTYEQYF. The CDR3 DNA reads as TGTGCCAGCAGTTACTCGGGGACAGGGACCTACGAGCAGTACTTC.

V and J are TRBV27 and TRBJ1-5; no definite D call. There are 16 residues in the CDR3. Germline assignment: CDR1 MNHEY and CDR2 SMNVEV (reference sequence). The germline V and J ends were trimmed by 0 bases and 0 bases, with 9 bases remaining between them. In DNA form, the CDR3 reads TGTGCCAGCAGTTTATCGAGCCCTTATAGCAATCAGCCCCAGCATTTT. Its translation: CASSLSSPYSNQPQHF.

In its sample, this clone was seen a few times. The rearrangement joins TRBV29-1 to TRBJ2-2; D remains unclear. This CDR3 has 11 residues. V lost 7 bases and J lost 8, with 11 bases in between. The germline V gene encodes CDR1 SQVTM and CDR2 ANQGSEA. CDR3 coding DNA: TGCAGCGCGTTAGAACGGGGGGAGCTGTTTTTT. This codes for CSALERGELFF.

This chain joins TRBV7-2 and TRBJ2-7; 8 positions agree with TRBD2. The germline V gene has CDR1 SGHTA and CDR2 FQGNSA. Trimming cost V 3 bases and J 5 bases; bases outside gene matches: 9. The CDR3 extends over 15 amino acids. The CDR3 reads CASSFFGGGRNEQYF. CDR3 nucleotides: TGTGCCAGCAGCTTCTTTGGCGGGGGGCGGAACGAGCAGTACTTC.

This clone was counted between two and nine times. The V call is TRBV6-5, the J call TRBJ1-2; D is unclear. Germline V gene lookup returns CDR1 MNHEY and CDR2 SVGAGI. V was trimmed by 11 bases and J by 4 bases, leaving 20 bases between them. This CDR3 is built from 14 residues. The DNA of the CDR3 is TGTGCCGCCCAAACCTCACGGGGAGGCTATGGCTACACCTTC. Its protein product is CAAQTSRGGYGYTF.

The chain recombines TRBV6-5 with TRBJ2-7, with 12 bases matching TRBD2. This CDR3 spans 15 amino acids. Germline trimming cut 1 base from V and 6 bases from J; bases unmatched to any gene: 4. Per the germline V gene, CDR1 is MNHEY and CDR2 is SVGAGI. In DNA form, the CDR3 reads TGTGCCAGCAGTTACTTGACTAGCGGGAGCGGCGAGCAGTACTTC. Amino acid sequence: CASSYLTSGSGEQYF.